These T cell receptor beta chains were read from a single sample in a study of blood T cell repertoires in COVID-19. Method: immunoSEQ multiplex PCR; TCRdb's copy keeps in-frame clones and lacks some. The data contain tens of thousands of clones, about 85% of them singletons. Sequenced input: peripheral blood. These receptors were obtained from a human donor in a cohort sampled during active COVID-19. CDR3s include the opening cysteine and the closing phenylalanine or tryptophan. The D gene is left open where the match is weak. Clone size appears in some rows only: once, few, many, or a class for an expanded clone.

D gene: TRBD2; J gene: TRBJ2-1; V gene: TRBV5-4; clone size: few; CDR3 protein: CASSLAASGEQFF; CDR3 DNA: TGTGCCAGCAGCTTGGCCGCTAGCGGCGAGCAGTTCTTC
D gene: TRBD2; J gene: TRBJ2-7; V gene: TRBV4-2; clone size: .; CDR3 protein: CASSPLGAVRGGPEYEQYF; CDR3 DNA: TGTGCCAGCAGTCCCTTGGGGGCAGTTCGCGGGGGGCCTGAGTACGAGCAGTACTTC
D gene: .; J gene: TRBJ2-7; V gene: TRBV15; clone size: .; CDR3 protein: CATNRRDSYEQYF; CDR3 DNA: TGTGCCACCAACAGGAGGGACAGCTACGAGCAGTACTTC
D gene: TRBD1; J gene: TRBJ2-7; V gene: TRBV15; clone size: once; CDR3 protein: CATSREGQAYEQYF; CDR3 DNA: TGTGCCACCAGCAGAGAGGGACAGGCCTACGAGCAGTACTTC
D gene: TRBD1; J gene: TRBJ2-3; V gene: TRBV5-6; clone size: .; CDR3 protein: CASSRDRGRRADTQYF; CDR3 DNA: TGTGCCAGCAGCCGGGACAGGGGGCGACGAGCAGATACGCAGTATTTT
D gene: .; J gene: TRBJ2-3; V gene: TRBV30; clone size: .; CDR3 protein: CAWSVLWDTQYF; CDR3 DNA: TGTGCCTGGAGTGTACTCTGGGATACGCAGTATTTT
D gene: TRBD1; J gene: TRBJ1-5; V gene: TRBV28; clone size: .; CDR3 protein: CGTTRGLTGQPQHF; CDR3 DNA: TGTGGCACGACTAGGGGGCTCACGGGGCAGCCCCAGCATTTT
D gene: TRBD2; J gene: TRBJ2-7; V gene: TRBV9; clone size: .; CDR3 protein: CASSEGLLAGDEQYF; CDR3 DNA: TGTGCCAGCAGCGAGGGGCTACTAGCGGGAGACGAGCAGTACTTC
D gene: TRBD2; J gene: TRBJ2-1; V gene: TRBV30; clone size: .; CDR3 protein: CAWSESGGAYNEQFF; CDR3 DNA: TGTGCCTGGAGTGAGAGCGGGGGCGCTTACAATGAGCAGTTCTTC
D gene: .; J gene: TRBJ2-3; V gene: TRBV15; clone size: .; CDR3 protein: CATSRDNLALDTQYF; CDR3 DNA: TGTGCCACCAGCAGAGACAATCTAGCACTAGATACGCAGTATTTT
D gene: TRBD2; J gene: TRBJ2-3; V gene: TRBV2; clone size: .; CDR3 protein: CASRDALAGKVTQYF; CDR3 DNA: TGTGCCAGCAGAGACGCACTAGCGGGGAAGGTTACGCAGTATTTT
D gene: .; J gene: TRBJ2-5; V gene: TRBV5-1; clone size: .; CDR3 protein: CASSLGESETQYF; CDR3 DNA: TGCGCCAGCAGCTTAGGGGAATCGGAGACCCAGTACTTC
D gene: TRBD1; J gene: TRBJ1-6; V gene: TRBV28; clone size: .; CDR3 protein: CASSLRLGQDRANSPLHF; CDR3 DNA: TGTGCCAGCAGTTTAAGGTTGGGGCAGGACAGGGCGAATTCACCCCTCCACTTT
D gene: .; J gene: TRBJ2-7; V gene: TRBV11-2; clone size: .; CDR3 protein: CASSLSSYEQYF; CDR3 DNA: TGTGCCAGCAGCTTGAGCTCCTACGAGCAGTACTTC
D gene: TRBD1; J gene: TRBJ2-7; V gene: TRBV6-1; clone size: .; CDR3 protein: CASSENRDRACF; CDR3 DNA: TGTGCCAGCAGTGAAAACCGGGACAGGGCCTGCTTC
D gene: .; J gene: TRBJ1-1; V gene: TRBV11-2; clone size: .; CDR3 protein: CASSLSRRAVNTEAFF; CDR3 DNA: TGTGCCAGCAGCTTAAGCCGCAGGGCTGTGAACACTGAAGCTTTCTTT
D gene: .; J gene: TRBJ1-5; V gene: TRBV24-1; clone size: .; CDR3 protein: CATSDTVNQPQHF; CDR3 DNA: TGTGCCACCAGTGACACGGTAAATCAGCCCCAGCATTTT
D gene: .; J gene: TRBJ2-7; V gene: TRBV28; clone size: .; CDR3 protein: CASSLAGLQYF; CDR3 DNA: TGTGCCAGCAGTTTAGCGGGATTGCAGTACTTC
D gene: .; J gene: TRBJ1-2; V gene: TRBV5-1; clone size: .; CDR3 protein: CASSLGQDYGYTF; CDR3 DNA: TGCGCCAGCAGCTTGGGACAGGACTATGGCTACACCTTC
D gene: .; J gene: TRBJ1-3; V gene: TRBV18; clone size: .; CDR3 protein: CASSPAIGGGNTIYF; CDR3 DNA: TGTGCCAGCTCACCCGCAATAGGGGGTGGAAACACCATATATTTT
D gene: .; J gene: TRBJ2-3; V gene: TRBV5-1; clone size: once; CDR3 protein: CASNLQGMGTDTQYF; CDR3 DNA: TGCGCCAGCAACCTACAGGGAATGGGCACAGATACGCAGTATTTT
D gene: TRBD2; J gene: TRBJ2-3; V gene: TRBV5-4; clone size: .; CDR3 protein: CASTFRGGEKRTDTQYF; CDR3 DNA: TGTGCCAGCACCTTTCGGGGGGGGGAGAAAAGGACAGATACGCAGTATTTT
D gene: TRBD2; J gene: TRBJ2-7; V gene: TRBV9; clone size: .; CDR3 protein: CASSVGGTYEQYF; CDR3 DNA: TGTGCCAGCAGCGTCGGGGGGACCTACGAGCAGTACTTC
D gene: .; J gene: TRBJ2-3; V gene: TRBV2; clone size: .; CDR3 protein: CASSELGLLTGSTDTQYF; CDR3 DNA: TGTGCCAGCAGTGAACTAGGACTACTGACGGGTAGCACAGATACGCAGTATTTT
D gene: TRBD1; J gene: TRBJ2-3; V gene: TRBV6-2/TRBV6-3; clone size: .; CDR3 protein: CASSYYGPGGADTQYF; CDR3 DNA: TGTGCCAGCAGTTATTACGGGCCAGGGGGCGCAGATACGCAGTATTTT
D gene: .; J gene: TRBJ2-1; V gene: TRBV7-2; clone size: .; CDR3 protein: CASSPLRTPRGFF; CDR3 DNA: TGTGCCAGCAGCCCCCTCCGGACGCCACGGGGTTTCTTC
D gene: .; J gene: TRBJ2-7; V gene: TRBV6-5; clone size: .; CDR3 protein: CASNGPGKKGYEQYF; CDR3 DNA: TGTGCCAGCAATGGACCAGGGAAGAAAGGCTACGAGCAGTACTTC
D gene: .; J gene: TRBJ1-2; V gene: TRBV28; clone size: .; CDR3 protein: CASSRPGHGYTF; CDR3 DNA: TGTGCCAGCAGTCGCCCAGGGCATGGCTACACCTTC
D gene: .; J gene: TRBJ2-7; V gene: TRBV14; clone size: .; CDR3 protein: CASSLKAGSGEQYF; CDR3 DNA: TGTGCCAGCAGCCTCAAGGCAGGGTCGGGCGAGCAGTACTTC
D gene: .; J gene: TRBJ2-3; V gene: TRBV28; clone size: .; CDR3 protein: CASSSPLRDRLSTDTQYF; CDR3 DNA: TGTGCCAGCAGTTCGCCCCTCCGTGACAGGTTAAGCACAGATACGCAGTATTTT
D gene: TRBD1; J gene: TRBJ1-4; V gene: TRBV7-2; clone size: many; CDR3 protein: CASSLMGQANEKLFF; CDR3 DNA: TGTGCCAGCAGCTTAATGGGACAGGCTAATGAAAAACTGTTTTTT
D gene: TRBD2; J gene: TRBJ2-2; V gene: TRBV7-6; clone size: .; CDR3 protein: CASSLSAGGAGTGELFF; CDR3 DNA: TGTGCCAGCAGCTTATCGGCGGGAGGTGCGGGGACCGGGGAGCTGTTTTTT
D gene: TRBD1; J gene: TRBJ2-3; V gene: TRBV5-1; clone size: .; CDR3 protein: CASSSGTGGTGTDTQYF; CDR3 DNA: TGCGCCAGCAGCTCCGGGACAGGGGGGACGGGCACAGATACGCAGTATTTT
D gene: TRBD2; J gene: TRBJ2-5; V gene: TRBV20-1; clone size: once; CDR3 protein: CSASLAGGLQETQYF; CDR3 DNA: TGCAGTGCTAGTCTAGCGGGGGGCCTTCAAGAGACCCAGTACTTC
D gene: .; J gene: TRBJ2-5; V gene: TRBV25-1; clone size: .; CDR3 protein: CASSDIRGETQYF; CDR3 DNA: TGTGCCAGCAGTGATATTAGAGGAGAGACCCAGTACTTC
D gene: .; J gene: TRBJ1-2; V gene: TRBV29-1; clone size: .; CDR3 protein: CSVGGGTYGYTF; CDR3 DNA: TGCAGCGTTGGCGGGGGCACCTATGGCTACACCTTC
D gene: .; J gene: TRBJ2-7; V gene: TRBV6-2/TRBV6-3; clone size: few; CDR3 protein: CASSNSRRGVTYEQYF; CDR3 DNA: TGTGCCAGCAGTAACTCGCGCCGCGGGGTTACCTACGAGCAGTACTTC
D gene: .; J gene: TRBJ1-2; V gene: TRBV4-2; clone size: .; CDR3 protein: CASSQDRAGGYTF; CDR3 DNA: TGTGCCAGCAGCCAAGATAGGGCGGGGGGCTACACCTTC
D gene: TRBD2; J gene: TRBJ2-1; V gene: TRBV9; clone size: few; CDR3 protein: CASSFGGDQEQFF; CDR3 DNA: TGTGCCAGCAGCTTTGGGGGGGATCAAGAGCAGTTCTTC
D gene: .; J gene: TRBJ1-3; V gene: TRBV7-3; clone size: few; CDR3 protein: CASSSTVSGNTIYF; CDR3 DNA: TGTGCCAGCAGCTCGACAGTTTCTGGAAACACCATATATTTT
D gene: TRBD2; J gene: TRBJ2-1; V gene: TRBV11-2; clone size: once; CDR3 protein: CASSLDGGTSGAYEQFF; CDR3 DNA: TGTGCCAGCAGCTTAGATGGCGGGACTAGCGGTGCTTATGAGCAGTTCTTC
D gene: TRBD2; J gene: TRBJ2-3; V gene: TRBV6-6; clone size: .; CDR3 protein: CASSPSGAGGGDTQYF; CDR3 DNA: TGTGCCAGCAGCCCGTCGGGTGCGGGAGGGGGAGATACGCAGTATTTT
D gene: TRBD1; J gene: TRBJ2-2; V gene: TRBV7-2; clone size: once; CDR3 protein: CASSTRQGNGELFF; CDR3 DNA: TGTGCCAGCAGCACCCGACAGGGGAACGGGGAGCTGTTTTTT
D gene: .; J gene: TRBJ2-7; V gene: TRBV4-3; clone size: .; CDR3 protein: CASSPSQASSYEQYF; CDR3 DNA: TGCGCCAGCAGCCCGTCACAGGCAAGCTCCTACGAGCAGTACTTC
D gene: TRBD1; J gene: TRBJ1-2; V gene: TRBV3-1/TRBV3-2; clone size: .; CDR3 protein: CASSLRTGRYGYTF; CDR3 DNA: TGTGCCAGCAGCTTACGGACAGGACGGTATGGCTACACCTTC
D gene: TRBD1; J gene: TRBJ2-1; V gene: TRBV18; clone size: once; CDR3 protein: CASSPGQGVGSYNEQFF; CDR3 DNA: TGTGCCAGCTCGCCGGGACAGGGGGTAGGATCCTACAATGAGCAGTTCTTC
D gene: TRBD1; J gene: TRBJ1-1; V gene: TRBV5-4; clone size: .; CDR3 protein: CASRADRGGYTEAFF; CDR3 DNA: TGTGCCAGCAGGGCGGACAGGGGAGGGTACACTGAAGCTTTCTTT
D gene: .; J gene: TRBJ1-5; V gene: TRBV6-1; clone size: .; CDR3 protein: CASSDSTAVLAQPQHF; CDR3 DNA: TGTGCCAGCAGTGACAGTACCGCCGTCCTTGCTCAGCCCCAGCATTTT
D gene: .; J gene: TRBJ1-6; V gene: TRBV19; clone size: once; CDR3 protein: CASSMADNSPLHF; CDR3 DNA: TGTGCCAGTAGTATGGCGGATAATTCACCCCTCCACTTT
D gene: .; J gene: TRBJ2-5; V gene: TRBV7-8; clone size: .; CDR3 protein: CASSSMRGQETQYF; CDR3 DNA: TGTGCCAGCAGCTCGATGCGGGGTCAGGAGACCCAGTACTTC
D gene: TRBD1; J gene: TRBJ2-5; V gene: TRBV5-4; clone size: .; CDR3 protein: CASRRTGDETQYF; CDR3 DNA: TGTGCCAGCAGGCGGACAGGGGATGAGACCCAGTACTTC
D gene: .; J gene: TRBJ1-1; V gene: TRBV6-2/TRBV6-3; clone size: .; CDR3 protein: CASSYPETEAFF; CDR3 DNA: TGTGCCAGCAGTTATCCGGAGACTGAAGCTTTCTTT
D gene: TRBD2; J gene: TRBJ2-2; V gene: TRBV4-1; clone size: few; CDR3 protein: CASSFLRGRALAGELFF; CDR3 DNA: TGCGCCAGCAGCTTTCTTCGGGGGAGGGCCCTCGCCGGGGAGCTGTTTTTT
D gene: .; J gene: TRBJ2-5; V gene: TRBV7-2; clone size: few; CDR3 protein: CASERAGSQETQYF; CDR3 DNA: TGTGCCAGCGAACGGGCGGGAAGCCAAGAGACCCAGTACTTC
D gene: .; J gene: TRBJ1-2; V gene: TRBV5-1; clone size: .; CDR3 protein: CASSPRKGHGYGYTF; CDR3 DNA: TGCGCCAGCAGCCCAAGGAAGGGACATGGGTATGGCTACACCTTC
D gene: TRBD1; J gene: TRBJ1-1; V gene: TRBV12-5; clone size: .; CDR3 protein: CASGLSGQGRAFF; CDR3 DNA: TGTGCTAGTGGTTTGTCGGGACAGGGGCGCGCTTTCTTT